These 30 T cell receptor beta chains were sequenced from one sample in a study of shared clonotypes between healthy human individuals. The data were produced by immunoSEQ multiplex PCR, yet TCRdb's version contains in-frame clones alone and is incomplete. The sample lists 2 million to 2.5 million clones, approximately 95% occurring once. Sequences were obtained from naive CD4+ T cells sorted from blood. Subset of the sample: CD45RA+ positively selected. These receptor sequences come from a man between 18 and 29 years old in good health.

V and J are TRBV7-7 and TRBJ1-4; D may be TRBD1 (5 bases). In germline, CDR1 is SSHAT, CDR2 FNYEAQ (reference sequence). CDR3 length: 13 residues. In nucleotides, the CDR3 is TGTGCTAGCGCCGGGGGGAATGGGGAAAAACTGTTTTTT. It codes for CASAGGNGEKLFF.

This sequence joins TRBV6-6 and TRBJ2-1; 8 positions agree with TRBD2. The J segment lost 9 bases and the V segment lost 7 bases, leaving 8 bases of the junction unmatched. Germline CDR1 is MNHNY and CDR2 is SVGAGI (reference sequence). The CDR3 spans 13 residues. CDR3 DNA sequence: TGTGCCAGCACAGAGCGGGAGAGGGCTGAGCAGTTCTTC. Protein sequence: CASTERERAEQFF.

The gene calls are TRBV6-5 and TRBJ2-7; D is ambiguous. This CDR3 contains 13 residues. The ends were cut back, 2 bases at V and 3 bases at J, with 8 bases in the middle. The V gene's germline CDR1 is MNHEY and CDR2 SVGAGI. The CDR3 nucleotides are TGTGCCAGCAGTTACCAATGGGGCTACGAGCAGTACTTC. This gives the protein CASSYQWGYEQYF.

The genes are TRBV30 and TRBJ1-4; possible D gene TRBD1, 5 bases. CDR3 length equals 12 residues. The V gene's germline CDR1 is GTSNPN and CDR2 SVGIG (reference sequence). CDR3 coding DNA: TGTGCACTTGGGGGTTACGGTGAAAAACTGTTTTTT. Amino acid sequence: CALGGYGEKLFF.

The V gene is TRBV19, the J gene TRBJ2-7; the match to TRBD2 covers 7 bases. This CDR3 spans 15 amino acids. V shed 5 bases, J shed 2 bases, and the junction held 9 bases outside the gene matches. CDR1 and CDR2 from the germline V gene are LNHDA and SQIVND (reference sequence). CDR3: CASSAQAGDAYEQYF. The CDR3 coding sequence is TGTGCCAGTAGTGCTCAGGCGGGAGACGCCTACGAGCAGTACTTC.

The V gene is TRBV9, the J gene TRBJ2-5; D call uncertain. The ends were cut back, 0 bases at V and 5 bases at J, with 11 bases in the middle. CDR1 and CDR2 (germline): SGDLS, YYNGEE. CDR3 length equals 14 residues. The CDR3 coding sequence is TGTGCCAGCAGCGTAGAATCGTGGGTCGAGACCCAGTACTTC. This sequence encodes CASSVESWVETQYF.

The rearrangement uses TRBV7-9 and TRBJ2-7; 7 bases fit TRBD2. The CDR3 totals 15 residues. CDR1 is SEHNR and CDR2 is FQNEAQ in the germline V gene (reference sequence). V lost 3 bases and J lost 4; bases outside the gene matches: 9. CDR3 bases: TGTGCCAGCAGCTTCTTCGGGGGGTCCCCTTACGAGCAGTACTTC. Its protein product is CASSFFGGSPYEQYF.

The CDR3 here is CASSVAGGNGGETQYF. CDR3 coding DNA: TGTGCCAGCAGCGTAGCCGGCGGGAACGGGGGAGAGACCCAGTACTTC. This sequence joins TRBV9 and TRBJ2-5, with D possibly TRBD2 on 6 matching bases. The CDR3 extends over 16 amino acids. The V gene's germline CDR1 is SGDLS and CDR2 YYNGEE. Trimming took off 0 bases at V and 4 bases at J, with 16 bases between the two ends.

This chain joins TRBV7-2 and TRBJ2-4; 12 nucleotides align to TRBD2. Trimming at V came to 5 bases and at J to 6 bases, leaving 5 bases not matched to a gene. CDR1 and CDR2 (germline): SGHTA, FQGNSA. There are 15 residues in the CDR3. In nucleotides, the CDR3 is TGTGCCAGCAGCCCGGGACTAGCGGGTAGAAACATTCAGTACTTC. Amino acid sequence: CASSPGLAGRNIQYF.

This clone was observed once. Other DNA variants within this sample encode the same CDR3. V gene TRBV6-5 combines with J gene TRBJ1-5, with D hard to call. The V end lost 0 bases, the J end lost 3 bases, and 3 bases lay between the germline ends. Germline V gene data show CDR1 as MNHEY and CDR2 as SVGAGI. The CDR3 is 13 residues long. Here the CDR3 reads CASSYSPNQPQHF. The CDR3 DNA follows: TGTGCCAGCAGTTACTCGCCCAATCAGCCCCAGCATTTT.

Written as DNA, the CDR3 is TGTGCCAGCAGTTCTTGGACTAGCGGGGCGGGGAATGAGCAGTTCTTC. Amino acids: CASSSWTSGAGNEQFF. The V and J genes are TRBV6-6 and TRBJ2-1; 12 positions agree with TRBD2. Germline CDR1 reads MNHNY; CDR2 reads SVGAGI (reference sequence). The CDR3 runs 16 residues. The V segment lost 4 bases and the J segment 7 bases; nucleotides outside the gene matches: 8.

The chain couples TRBV6-6 to TRBJ1-1, with unresolved D. CDR1 and CDR2 (germline): MNHNY, SVGAGI (reference sequence). Deletions cut 2 bases from V and 2 bases from J, with 9 bases between. This CDR3 has 14 residues. The CDR3 region is CASSYGEFNTEAFF. The CDR3 coding sequence is TGTGCCAGCAGTTACGGGGAGTTCAACACTGAAGCTTTCTTT.

The gene calls are TRBV25-1 and TRBJ2-7, with D tentatively TRBD1 (5 bases). The CDR3 length is 15 residues. CDR1 is MGHDK and CDR2 is SYGVNS in the germline V gene. Trimming took off 5 bases at V and 4 bases at J, with 18 bases between the two ends. The CDR3 region has the DNA TGTGCCAGCAGTAAGTCCGTGGCAGGGAAGTACGAGCAGTACTTC. Amino acids: CASSKSVAGKYEQYF.

V usage is TRBV6-1 and J usage is TRBJ1-1; D is perhaps TRBD1 (5 bases). V lost 3 bases and J lost 5, with 13 bases in between. The V gene's germline CDR1 is MNHNS and CDR2 SASEGT. The CDR3 loop spans 14 amino acids. The CDR3 region is CASSEDPGLTEAFF. The CDR3, as DNA: TGTGCCAGCAGTGAGGACCCGGGACTTACTGAAGCTTTCTTT.

Of note for this clone: This sample includes further DNA sequences coding for the same CDR3. The CDR3 sequence: CASRTANYGYTF. The CDR3 nucleotides are TGTGCCAGCCGGACCGCTAACTATGGCTACACCTTC. The V call is TRBV28, the J call TRBJ1-2; no clear D gene. The CDR3 loop spans 12 amino acids. Trimming removed 8 bases from V and 0 bases from J, with 7 bases in between. Germline V gives CDR1 MDHEN, CDR2 SYDVKM.

This chain links TRBV19 with TRBJ2-1, with TRBD1 matching 9 bases. The germline gives CDR1 LNHDA, CDR2 SQIVND (reference sequence). There are 16 residues in the CDR3. The trim removed 4 bases at V and 7 bases at J, leaving 11 bases unmatched. The CDR3 nucleotides read TGTGCCAGTAGTACTCCCCGGGACAGGGTTATGAATGAGCAGTTCTTC. Amino acid sequence: CASSTPRDRVMNEQFF.

CDR3 sequence: CASRGQEPTTQYF. In DNA, the CDR3 is TGTGCCAGCAGAGGACAGGAGCCTACGACGCAGTACTTC. The J gene is TRBJ2-7, the V gene TRBV6-1, with 7 bases lining up with TRBD1. This CDR3 is built from 13 residues. V lost 6 bases to trimming and J lost 9 bases; unmatched junction nucleotides: 11. Germline V gives CDR1 MNHNS, CDR2 SASEGT.

Only one count was recorded for this clone. The chain is built from TRBV13 and TRBJ2-5; D is uncertain. Deletions cut 5 bases from V and 5 bases from J, with 12 bases between. The CDR3 has 13 residues. In germline, CDR1 is PRHDT, CDR2 FYEKMQ (reference sequence). CDR3 in DNA: TGTGCCAGCAGCGTTCTAGAGAGCGAGACCCAGTACTTC. Translating gives CASSVLESETQYF.

V gene TRBV6-6 combines with J gene TRBJ2-7; D call uncertain. CDR1 is MNHNY and CDR2 is SVGAGI in the germline V gene (reference sequence). The CDR3 runs to 13 residues. The V and J ends lost 2 bases and 1 base respectively, with 6 bases between them. The CDR3 spells CASSYTQSYEQYF. The CDR3 DNA sequence: TGTGCCAGCAGTTACACCCAGTCCTACGAGCAGTACTTC.

J is TRBJ2-5 and V is TRBV28, with TRBD1 matching over 7 bases. The CDR3 spans 15 residues. With V trimmed by 3 bases and J by 2 bases, 6 bases remained unmatched. CDR1 is MDHEN and CDR2 is SYDVKM in the germline V gene. CDR3 nucleotide sequence: TGTGCCAGCAGTTTCCGCCTGGGACAGCAAGAGACCCAGTACTTC. This sequence encodes CASSFRLGQQETQYF.

This clone was detected once. The chain has TRBV2 and TRBJ1-6; D is possibly TRBD1 (5 bases). CDR3 length: 14 residues. In germline, CDR1 is SNHLY, CDR2 FYNNEI. V lost 6 bases to trimming and J lost 7 bases, with 13 bases between them. The CDR3 coding sequence is TGTGCCAGCAGAGGGCAGGGAGAAAATTCACCCCTCCACTTT. Its protein product is CASRGQGENSPLHF.

This chain connects TRBV5-1 to TRBJ2-5; tentative D call: TRBD2 (6 bases). The CDR3 runs to 16 residues. V was trimmed by 0 bases and J by 5 bases, leaving 17 bases between them. Germline assignment: CDR1 SGHRS and CDR2 YFSETQ. The CDR3 DNA sequence: TGCGCCAGCAGCTTGGATGGAAGCGGGCGGTGGGAGACCCAGTACTTC. Its translation: CASSLDGSGRWETQYF.

The CDR3 DNA reads as TGTGCCAGCAGCTCCGGGGGTGGCGAAGGAGGCTACACCTTC. It codes for CASSSGGGEGGYTF. The chain combines TRBV28 with TRBJ1-2; tentatively, D is TRBD1 (5 bases). V dropped 6 bases and J dropped 8 bases, with 19 bases sitting between them. Germline CDR1 MDHEN, CDR2 SYDVKM. This CDR3 has 14 amino acids.

The V gene is TRBV7-9, the J gene TRBJ2-7; either TRBD1 or TRBD2 may fit D (6 bases each). The CDR3 extends over 15 amino acids. The V end was cut by 4 bases, the J end by 6 bases, with 19 bases between. Germline values: CDR1 SEHNR, CDR2 FQNEAQ (reference sequence). The chain's CDR3 is CASSSQGGGLGEQYF. CDR3 DNA: TGTGCCAGCAGCTCCCAAGGAGGGGGGCTGGGCGAGCAGTACTTC.

This rearrangement joins TRBV4-1 to TRBJ1-4; no clear D. The CDR3 is 18 residues long. Germline CDR1 MGHRA, CDR2 YSYEKL. Trimming removed 3 bases from V and 8 bases from J, with 25 bases in between. The CDR3 DNA follows: TGCGCCAGCAGCCATCTCTCACCCCCTGCAGGCGTGAAAGAAAAACTGTTTTTT. Protein: CASSHLSPPAGVKEKLFF.

This chain joins TRBV18 and TRBJ1-6; D perhaps matches TRBD1 (6 bases). The CDR3 spans 14 residues. The V end lost 8 bases, the J end lost 7 bases, and 15 bases lay between the germline ends. In germline, CDR1 is KGHSH, CDR2 LQKENI. The CDR3 region has the DNA TGTGCCAGCCGACCGGACAGCCTAAATTCACCCCTCCACTTT. It is translated as CASRPDSLNSPLHF.

The chain combines TRBV7-9 with TRBJ2-7; 9 bases are shared with TRBD2. The J segment lost 5 bases and the V segment lost 4 bases, leaving 21 bases of the junction unmatched. This CDR3 contains 19 residues. The germline gives CDR1 SEHNR, CDR2 FQNEAQ (reference sequence). The chain's CDR3 is CASSSSSGGRASSGDEQYF. The CDR3 DNA sequence: TGTGCCAGCAGCTCTTCTTCCGGCGGGAGGGCGAGTTCAGGTGACGAGCAGTACTTC.

V usage is TRBV2 and J usage is TRBJ2-7; D unresolved. This CDR3 contains 14 residues. The germline V gene has CDR1 SNHLY and CDR2 FYNNEI. Trimming removed 7 bases from V and 6 bases from J, with 19 bases in between. DNA of the CDR3: TGTGCCAGCACCCGCTTCCCGTCCGCTGGCGAGCAGTACTTC. It yields the protein CASTRFPSAGEQYF.

V usage is TRBV5-1 and J usage is TRBJ1-2; D is possibly TRBD1 (5 bases). V shed 2 bases and J shed 6 bases, with 14 bases lying between them. The CDR3 spans 14 residues. Germline CDR1 reads SGHRS; CDR2 reads YFSETQ. CDR3 region: CASSLPSGQDGYTF. The CDR3 DNA sequence: TGCGCCAGCAGCTTACCCTCAGGGCAGGATGGCTACACCTTC.

The V and J genes are TRBV15 and TRBJ1-1; D gene unclear. Germline-derived CDR1 and CDR2 are LNHNV and YYDKDF (reference sequence). Trimming pared 5 bases from V and 0 bases from J, leaving 7 bases between. The CDR3 is made up of 13 amino acids. The CDR3, as DNA: TGTGCCACCAGCGGGAGGATGAACACTGAAGCTTTCTTT. Its protein is CATSGRMNTEAFF.